The T cell receptor (beta chain) described here comes from a study of blood T cell repertoires in COVID-19. Germline loops: CDR1 MNHEY, CDR2 SVGAGI. The length of the CDR3 is 16 residues. The J segment lost 0 bases and the V segment lost 0 bases, leaving 5 bases of the junction unmatched. The count of this clone is one. The repertoire was sequenced with immunoSEQ multiplex PCR; TCRdb's copy has only in-frame clones and lacks some. The table has about 250,000 clones, 80% to 95% seen once. Seattle-derived patients entered the study during active infection and were followed longitudinally. The J gene is TRBJ2-7, the V gene TRBV6-5, with 7 bases lining up with TRBD1. This TCR was sampled from a man aged 25-45 years with COVID-19, enrolled during active disease. The sample consisted of peripheral blood. The CDR3 region has the DNA TGTGCCAGCAGTTACTCAGGGGGCGCAAGCTCCTACGAGCAGTACTTC. Amino acids: CASSYSGGASSYEQYF.